The 23 T cell receptor beta chains below come from one sample, sequenced in a study of cytomegalovirus exposure and HLA in healthy donors. The study ran its PCR with 60 Vbeta and 13 Jbeta primers. TCRdb's copy holds only in-frame clones and misses some; the assay was immunoSEQ multiplex PCR. The data contain around 65,000 clones, approximately 60% of them seen just once; the ten biggest clones take up around 2.7%. The sample consisted of PBMCs. The receptors come from a man younger than 45 in good health and CMV-seronegative.

The chain couples TRBV6-1 to TRBJ1-1; TRBD1 might be the D (5 bases). There are 14 residues in the CDR3. V dropped 2 bases and J dropped 5 bases, with 12 bases sitting between them. Germline V gene sequence: CDR1 MNHNS, CDR2 SASEGT. This CDR3 is CASSERGGGTEAFF. Written as DNA, the CDR3 is TGTGCCAGCAGTGAAAGGGGTGGTGGAACTGAAGCTTTCTTT.

The V gene is TRBV7-9, the J gene TRBJ1-2; perhaps TRBD1 as D (6 bases). Trimming cost V 0 bases and J 6 bases, with 11 bases left between them. CDR3 size: 14 residues. Germline V CDR1 and CDR2: SEHNR, FQNEAQ (reference sequence). The CDR3 bases are TGTGCCAGCAGCTTAGCGGGGGGGGCGGATGGCTACACCTTC. Its protein is CASSLAGGADGYTF. The variable domain in full, completed from reference TRBV7-9 and TRBJ1-2, reads DTGVSQNPRHKITKRGQNVTFRCDPISEHNRLYWYRQTLGQGPEFLTYFQNEAQLEKSRLLSDRFSAERPKGSFSTLEIQRTEQGDSAMYLCASSLAGGADGYTFGSGTRLTVV.

The chain couples TRBV7-9 to TRBJ1-2; tentatively, D is TRBD1 (5 bases). CDR1 and CDR2 (germline): SEHNR, FQNEAQ (reference sequence). The germline V and J ends were trimmed by 6 bases and 7 bases, with 21 bases remaining between them. This CDR3 contains 15 residues. The CDR3 spells CASSSNLGVRGGYTF. The CDR3, as DNA: TGTGCCAGCAGTTCCAATTTAGGGGTGAGAGGTGGCTACACCTTC.

Details on this clone: The junction does not match germline at one end; this may be a read error. The chain couples TRBV18 to TRBJ1-1, with D unclear. Germline V gene data show CDR1 as KGHSH and CDR2 as LQKENI. The CDR3 is made up of 13 amino acids. DNA for the CDR3: TGTACCAGCTCCCGCGGTGGAAACACTGAAGCTTTCTTT. Protein sequence: CTSSRGGNTEAFF.

The chain is built from TRBV30 and TRBJ1-1; tentatively, D is TRBD1 (6 bases). The V gene lost 3 bases and the J gene lost 1 base, with 9 bases spanning the gap. The length of the CDR3 is 13 residues. CDR1 is GTSNPN, CDR2 SVGIG, per germline (reference sequence). The CDR3 sequence is CAWSRQANTEAFF. The CDR3 bases are TGTGCCTGGAGCAGACAGGCGAACACTGAAGCTTTCTTT.

The V gene is TRBV6-5, the J gene TRBJ2-5; maybe TRBD2 (6 bases). Deletions cut 2 bases from V and 5 bases from J, with 15 bases between. CDR1 is MNHEY, CDR2 SVGAGI, per germline. The length of the CDR3 is 15 residues. The CDR3 nucleotides read TGTGCCAGCAGTTACGTCAGGGAGGCGCAGGAGACCCAGTACTTC. Translating it yields CASSYVREAQETQYF.

The chain recombines TRBV7-9 with TRBJ1-6; 10 nucleotides line up with TRBD1. Germline V lookup: CDR1 SEHNR, CDR2 FQNEAQ (reference sequence). The CDR3 is made up of 15 amino acids. V gave up 4 bases and J gave up 10 bases; unmatched junction bases: 7. The CDR3 bases are TGTGCCAGCAGCTCCGGGACAGGGGCGGAATCACCCCTCCACTTT. Translating it yields CASSSGTGAESPLHF. Based on the CDR3 plus reference TRBV7-9 and TRBJ1-6, the full variable domain is DTGVSQNPRHKITKRGQNVTFRCDPISEHNRLYWYRQTLGQGPEFLTYFQNEAQLEKSRLLSDRFSAERPKGSFSTLEIQRTEQGDSAMYLCASSSGTGAESPLHFGNGTRLTVT.

This chain joins TRBV4-1 and TRBJ2-7; 11 nucleotides agree with TRBD2. CDR3 size: 19 residues. With V trimmed by 4 bases and J by 0 bases, 14 bases remained unmatched. Germline V gives CDR1 MGHRA, CDR2 YSYEKL. CDR3 loop: CASSLTTSGAYTSSYEQYF. CDR3 nucleotide sequence: TGCGCCAGCAGCCTTACGACTAGCGGGGCGTATACTAGCTCCTACGAGCAGTACTTC.

V gene TRBV14 combines with J gene TRBJ2-7; 8 bases are shared with TRBD1. J was trimmed by 3 bases and V by 4 bases; bases with no gene match: 8. This CDR3 region has 15 residues. Germline CDR1 is SGHDN and CDR2 is FVKESK. CDR3 in DNA: TGTGCCAGCAGCCCCACGACAGGGGCCGGCTACGAGCAGTACTTC. It translates to CASSPTTGAGYEQYF.

J is TRBJ2-5 and V is TRBV9; TRBD1 matches 7 bases. Trimming removed 2 bases from V and 1 base from J; junction bases left unmatched: 11. Germline V lookup: CDR1 SGDLS, CDR2 YYNGEE. The CDR3 contains 17 residues. In DNA, the CDR3 is TGTGCCAGCAGCGTCTCCCCCTCACAGGGGAGCCAAGAGACCCAGTACTTC. This sequence encodes CASSVSPSQGSQETQYF.

The chain joins TRBV7-8 to TRBJ2-3; possibly TRBD1 for D (6 bases). Trimming took 5 bases from V and 0 from J, leaving 18 bases between them. Germline CDR1 reads SGHVS; CDR2 reads FQNEAQ. CDR3 length equals 17 residues. CDR3 DNA sequence: TGTGCCAGCAGCCAAGAGGGACATCGAACTAGCACAGATACGCAGTATTTT. Translated: CASSQEGHRTSTDTQYF.

The chain recombines TRBV5-7 with TRBJ2-7, with no clear D. TRBV5-7 is identified as an open reading frame with a role that is uncertain. V was trimmed by 2 bases and J by 0 bases, leaving 21 bases between them. The CDR3 has 18 residues. The CDR3 region is CASSLQPSQVNISYEQYF. CDR3 in DNA: TGTGCCAGCAGCTTACAACCCTCCCAGGTCAACATCTCCTACGAGCAGTACTTC.

The chain combines TRBV5-1 with TRBJ2-7, with D perhaps TRBD1 (5 bases). The CDR3 loop spans 15 amino acids. V was pared by 0 bases and J by 0 bases, with 10 bases between. In germline, CDR1 is SGHRS, CDR2 YFSETQ. In nucleotides, the CDR3 is TGCGCCAGCAGCTTGGGGGGCAGATTCTCCTACGAGCAGTACTTC. It specifies CASSLGGRFSYEQYF. The full variable domain, its missing parts supplied by reference TRBV5-1 and TRBJ2-7, is KAGVTQTPRYLIKTRGQQVTLSCSPISGHRSVSWYQQTPGQGLQFLFEYFSETQRNKGNFPGRFSGRQFSNSRSEMNVSTLELGDSALYLCASSLGGRFSYEQYFGPGTRLTVT.

V usage is TRBV7-8 and J usage is TRBJ1-5; the match to TRBD1 covers 7 bases. There are 15 residues in the CDR3. The germline gives CDR1 SGHVS, CDR2 FQNEAQ. Germline trimming cut 5 bases from V and 5 bases from J; bases unmatched to any gene: 9. The CDR3 spells CASSGTVVGHQPQHF. The CDR3 DNA follows: TGTGCCAGCAGCGGGACAGTCGTGGGGCATCAGCCCCAGCATTTT.

This chain uses TRBV29-1 with TRBJ2-3; TRBD2 might be the D (6 bases). Trimming removed 3 bases at V and 14 bases at J, with 21 bases between. CDR1 and CDR2 (germline): SQVTM, ANQGSEA. The CDR3 is 13 residues long. The CDR3 sequence: CSVDRGLGEDAYF. In DNA, the CDR3 is TGCAGCGTTGATAGGGGTCTTGGGGAGGACGCGTATTTT.

The chain has TRBV13 and TRBJ2-3; tentative D call: TRBD2 (6 bases). Trimming stripped 4 bases from V and 6 bases from J, with 23 bases between. CDR1 is PRHDT, CDR2 FYEKMQ, per germline (reference sequence). This CDR3 is 17 amino acids long. The CDR3 protein is CASSSPGLTIPPDTQYF. DNA for the CDR3: TGTGCCAGCAGCTCGCCGGGACTTACCATTCCGCCGGATACGCAGTATTTT.

This clone was recorded a few times. The chain employs TRBV5-1 and TRBJ2-6; D call uncertain. Germline V CDR1 and CDR2: SGHRS, YFSETQ. V was shortened by 4 bases and J by 2 bases, with 7 bases between the two germline ends. The CDR3 spans 14 residues. Here the CDR3 reads CASSPEAGANVLTF. CDR3 in DNA: TGCGCCAGCAGCCCCGAGGCTGGGGCCAACGTCCTGACTTTC.

The CDR3 DNA sequence: TGTGCCAGCAGCTTAGTCGACAGTATGAACACTGAAGCTTTCTTT. Its translation is CASSLVDSMNTEAFF. The chain is built from TRBV7-9 and TRBJ1-1; weak D call: TRBD1 (5 bases). V lost 1 base and J lost 0, with 9 bases in between. Germline CDR1 reads SEHNR; CDR2 reads FQNEAQ (reference sequence). The CDR3 has 15 residues.

This sequence joins TRBV7-8 and TRBJ2-1, with 7 bases lining up with TRBD2. Germline V gene sequence: CDR1 SGHVS, CDR2 FQNEAQ. V shed 1 base and J 1 base; nucleotides not matched to a gene: 4. The CDR3 runs to 16 residues. CDR3: CASSLGGGRSYNEQFF. CDR3 sequence (DNA): TGTGCCAGCAGCTTAGGCGGGGGACGATCCTACAATGAGCAGTTCTTC. The full variable domain, with the rest looked up from reference TRBV7-8 and TRBJ2-1, is GAGVSQSPRYKVAKRGQDVALRCDPISGHVSLFWYQQALGQGPEFLTYFQNEAQLDKSGLPSDRFFAERPEGSVSTLKIQRTQQEDSAVYLCASSLGGGRSYNEQFFGPGTRLTVL.

The chain carries TRBV19 and TRBJ2-7; perhaps TRBD2 as D (6 bases). Germline CDR1 is LNHDA and CDR2 is SQIVND (reference sequence). The ends were cut back, 6 bases at V and 0 bases at J, with 12 bases in the middle. The CDR3 runs 14 residues. CDR3 coding DNA: TGTGCCAGTAGCGGCGTGGGGGGCTCCTACGAGCAGTACTTC. Protein: CASSGVGGSYEQYF.

The V call is TRBV6-5, the J call TRBJ1-2, with D perhaps matching TRBD1 (6 bases). V was trimmed by 6 bases and J by 6 bases, leaving 17 bases between them. Germline CDR1 MNHEY, CDR2 SVGAGI. The CDR3 sequence is 14 residues long. CDR3 sequence (DNA): TGTGCCAGCAGATCACAGGGAGCCCCTCATGGCTACACCTTC. Translating it yields CASRSQGAPHGYTF.

V is TRBV6-6 and J is TRBJ2-7; TRBD2 aligns across 10 bases. J was trimmed by 3 bases and V by 4 bases; bases with no gene match: 3. The germline gives CDR1 MNHNY, CDR2 SVGAGI (reference sequence). This CDR3 spans 14 amino acids. DNA for the CDR3: TGTGCCAGCAGTTTAAGCGGGGGGGGCTACGAGCAGTACTTC. Protein sequence: CASSLSGGGYEQYF.

In this sample, this clone turned up a few times. This chain connects TRBV6-1 to TRBJ2-5; possibly TRBD1 for D (6 bases). Germline V lookup: CDR1 MNHNS, CDR2 SASEGT. V was cut by 1 base and J by 5 bases, with 14 bases left in between. The CDR3 is 15 residues long. The CDR3 is CASSEEGTSRETQYF. The DNA of the CDR3 is TGTGCCAGCAGTGAAGAGGGGACATCCAGGGAGACCCAGTACTTC.